The next 14 T cell receptor beta chains were all read from a single sample in a study of CD8+ T cells in alopecia areata. As the sequencing template, cDNA was produced by extracting RNA and reverse transcribing it. TCRdb's copy holds only in-frame clones and misses some; the assay was immunoSEQ multiplex PCR. This table has some 210,000 clones, approximately 61% appearing once. This sample comprised CD4+ T cells sorted from blood, obtained at week 0. These receptors originate from a human donor with alopecia areata.

The rearrangement uses TRBV11-1 and TRBJ2-1; possible D gene TRBD1, 5 bases. Deletions cut 4 bases from V and 9 bases from J, with 16 bases between. Germline V gene data show CDR1 as SGHAT and CDR2 as FQDESV (reference sequence). The CDR3 runs 14 residues. CDR3 protein: CASSSGPQGGEQFF. The CDR3 nucleotides are TGTGCCAGCAGCTCGGGCCCCCAGGGTGGTGAGCAGTTCTTC.

The CDR3 is CASSPTGQGPDTQYF. The DNA for the CDR3 is TGTGCCAGCTCACCAACGGGACAGGGTCCAGATACGCAGTATTTT. This chain joins TRBV18 and TRBJ2-3; 9 bases are shared with TRBD1. In germline, CDR1 is KGHSH, CDR2 LQKENI. This CDR3 spans 15 amino acids. Trimming removed 2 bases from V and 4 bases from J; junction bases left unmatched: 4.

This clone was seen only a few times. This chain links TRBV5-1 with TRBJ2-7, with 12 nucleotides matching TRBD2. After removal of 0 bases from V and 2 bases from J, the junction contained 15 bases not matched to a gene. CDR1 and CDR2 from the germline V gene are SGHRS and YFSETQ. CDR3 length: 20 residues. CDR3 in DNA: TGCGCCAGCAGCTTGGCCCCGACTAGCGGGAGCCCCACCGGAACCTACGAGCAGTACTTC. Protein: CASSLAPTSGSPTGTYEQYF.

CDR3 bases: TGCAGCGTTGAAGGACTAGCACTCCTAGAGACCCAGTACTTC. Amino acids: CSVEGLALLETQYF. V usage is TRBV29-1 and J usage is TRBJ2-5; TRBD2 agrees at 7 bases. Trimming removed 1 base from V and 4 bases from J; junction bases left unmatched: 6. CDR1 SQVTM and CDR2 ANQGSEA come from the germline V gene. This CDR3 comprises 14 residues. Full variable domain (rest looked up from reference TRBV29-1 and TRBJ2-5): SAVISQKPSRDICQRGTSLTIQCQVDSQVTMMFWYRQQPGQSLTLIATANQGSEATYESGFVIDKFPISRPNLTFSTLTVSNMSPEDSSIYLCSVEGLALLETQYFGPGTRLLVL.

This clone has more than one count but fewer than ten. The chain has TRBV29-1 and TRBJ2-7, with 7 bases fitting TRBD1. CDR1 and CDR2 (germline): SQVTM, ANQGSEA. The CDR3 is made up of 13 amino acids. V trimming: 4 bases; J trimming: 6 bases; junction bases outside the gene matches: 9. This CDR3 is CSVGDSKVREQYF. The CDR3 coding sequence is TGCAGCGTTGGGGACAGCAAGGTTCGCGAGCAGTACTTC.

The chain links TRBV2 to TRBJ2-3; perhaps TRBD1 as D (6 bases). Trimming removed 5 bases at V and 4 bases at J, with 13 bases between. This CDR3 has 14 amino acids. Germline CDR1 and CDR2: SNHLY and FYNNEI. This CDR3 is CASSPGTRADTQYF. CDR3 coding DNA: TGTGCCAGCAGTCCCGGGACAAGAGCAGATACGCAGTATTTT.

The chain carries TRBV29-1 and TRBJ2-5; 9 bases agree with TRBD2. The CDR3 runs to 14 residues. Germline trimming cut 4 bases from V and 4 bases from J; bases unmatched to any gene: 7. Germline loops: CDR1 SQVTM, CDR2 ANQGSEA. CDR3: CSVVISGGAETQYF. CDR3 coding DNA: TGCAGCGTTGTTATTAGCGGGGGTGCAGAGACCCAGTACTTC.

The V and J genes are TRBV10-3 and TRBJ2-3; TRBD2 is a possible D gene (6 bases). The CDR3 extends over 14 amino acids. V was cut by 11 bases and J by 0 bases, with 15 bases left in between. In germline, CDR1 is ENHRY, CDR2 SYGVKD. CDR3 protein: CAASGTGSTDTQYF. The CDR3 region has the DNA TGTGCCGCCTCCGGGACTGGAAGCACAGATACGCAGTATTTT.

The chain couples TRBV2 to TRBJ2-2; D uncertain. This CDR3 is built from 14 residues. Trimming left V 7 bases short and J 0 bases short, with 9 bases between. From germline, CDR1 is SNHLY and CDR2 FYNNEI. CDR3 protein: CASKVIANTGELFF. CDR3 nucleotides: TGTGCCAGCAAGGTCATAGCGAACACCGGGGAGCTGTTTTTT.

V is TRBV6-6 and J is TRBJ2-5; D is uncertain. Germline CDR1 reads MNHNY; CDR2 reads SVGAGI (reference sequence). This CDR3 has 14 residues. The V end lost 4 bases, the J end lost 2 bases, and 11 bases lay between the germline ends. CDR3 sequence (DNA): TGTGCCAGCAGTTTAAGTTCTGGGCAAGAGACCCAGTACTTC. This encodes CASSLSSGQETQYF.

The rearrangement uses TRBV9 and TRBJ1-2; possibly TRBD1 for D (6 bases). The germline V gene encodes CDR1 SGDLS and CDR2 YYNGEE. The CDR3 runs to 15 residues. The ends were cut back, 3 bases at V and 5 bases at J, with 17 bases in the middle. The CDR3 DNA follows: TGTGCCAGCAGCGCCGATCCGGACAGCTCTTATGGCTACACCTTC. It codes for CASSADPDSSYGYTF.

The sample holds a few counts of this clone. The chain joins TRBV7-9 to TRBJ2-3, with D possibly matching TRBD1 (5 bases). Germline V CDR1 and CDR2: SEHNR, FQNEAQ (reference sequence). The CDR3 spans 14 residues. V lost 2 bases to trimming and J lost 4 bases, with 10 bases between them. The CDR3 spells CASSLQGRSDTQYF. CDR3 sequence (DNA): TGTGCCAGCAGCTTACAGGGTCGCTCAGATACGCAGTATTTT.

In this sample, this clone turned up once. The V and J genes are TRBV5-6 and TRBJ2-5; 7 bases fit TRBD1. This CDR3 is built from 14 residues. Per the germline V gene, CDR1 is SGHDT and CDR2 is YYEEEE. V was clipped by 1 base and J by 8 bases; unmatched bases: 8. Here the CDR3 DNA reads TGTGCCAGCAGCTTGATAGGGGGCGGAAAAACCCAGTACTTC. It specifies CASSLIGGGKTQYF.

V and J are TRBV9 and TRBJ1-6, with D maybe TRBD1 (6 bases). Germline CDR1 and CDR2: SGDLS and YYNGEE. This CDR3 comprises 17 residues. Trimming cost V 4 bases and J 7 bases, with 21 bases left between them. The CDR3 sequence: CASSPSKGGAFNSPLHF. The CDR3 DNA sequence: TGTGCCAGCAGCCCATCTAAAGGGGGGGCCTTCAATTCACCCCTCCACTTT. Full variable domain (rest looked up from reference TRBV9 and TRBJ1-6): DSGVTQTPKHLITATGQRVTLRCSPRSGDLSVYWYQQSLDQGLQFLIQYYNGEERAKGNILERFSAQQFPDLHSELNLSSLELGDSALYFCASSPSKGGAFNSPLHFGNGTRLTVT.